This T cell receptor (beta chain) was captured in a study of blood T cell repertoires in COVID-19. For the study at large: The United States, Italy and Spain supplied acute and convalescent COVID-19 samples. T cells, B-cell-depleted T cells, or PBMCs provided the cDNA or gDNA that served as material.

Clones were read by immunoSEQ multiplex PCR, and TCRdb kept only the in-frame ones, dropping some. The data contain fewer than 250,000 clones, 84% of them singletons. Per germline, CDR1 MNHEY and CDR2 SVGAGI. V lost 5 bases and J 6 bases, leaving 10 bases between the germline ends. This CDR3 region has 12 residues. What was sequenced was peripheral blood. The rearrangement links TRBV6-5 to TRBJ1-1, with D unresolved. The TCR sequence derives from a woman between 50 and 59 years old with active or convalescent COVID-19. The CDR3, as DNA: TGTGCCAGCAGTAACCGACGGGCTGAAGCTTTCTTT. Its protein is CASSNRRAEAFF.